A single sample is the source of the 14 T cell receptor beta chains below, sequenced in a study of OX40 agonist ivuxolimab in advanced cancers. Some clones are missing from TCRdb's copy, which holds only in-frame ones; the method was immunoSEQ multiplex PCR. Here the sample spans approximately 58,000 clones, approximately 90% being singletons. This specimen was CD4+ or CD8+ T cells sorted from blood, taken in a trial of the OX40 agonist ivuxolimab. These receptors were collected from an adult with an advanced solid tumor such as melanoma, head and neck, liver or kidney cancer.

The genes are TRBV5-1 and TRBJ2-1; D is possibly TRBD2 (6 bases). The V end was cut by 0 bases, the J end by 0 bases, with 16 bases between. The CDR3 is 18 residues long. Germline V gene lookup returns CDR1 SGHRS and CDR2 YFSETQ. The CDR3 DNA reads TGCGCCAGCAGCTTGGCTGGTCGGGGGAGGAACTCCTACAATGAGCAGTTCTTC. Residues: CASSLAGRGRNSYNEQFF.

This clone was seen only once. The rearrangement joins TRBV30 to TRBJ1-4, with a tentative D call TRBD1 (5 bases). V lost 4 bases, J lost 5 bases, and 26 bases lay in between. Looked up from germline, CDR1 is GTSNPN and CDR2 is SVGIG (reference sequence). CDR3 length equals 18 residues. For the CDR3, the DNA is TGTGCCTGGACACGGCGGACGAAGACAAGGTGGGACAATGAAAAACTGTTTTTT. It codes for CAWTRRTKTRWDNEKLFF.

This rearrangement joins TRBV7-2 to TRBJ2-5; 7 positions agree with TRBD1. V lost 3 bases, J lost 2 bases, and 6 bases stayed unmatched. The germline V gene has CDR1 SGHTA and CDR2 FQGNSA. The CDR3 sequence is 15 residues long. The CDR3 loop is CASSFQTGKQETQYF. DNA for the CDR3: TGTGCCAGCAGCTTCCAGACAGGGAAGCAAGAGACCCAGTACTTC. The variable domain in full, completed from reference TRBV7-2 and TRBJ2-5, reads GAGVSQSPSNKVTEKGKDVELRCDPISGHTALYWYRQSLGQGLEFLIYFQGNSAPDKSGLPSDRFSAERTGGSVSTLTIQRTQQEDSAVYLCASSFQTGKQETQYFGPGTRLLVL.

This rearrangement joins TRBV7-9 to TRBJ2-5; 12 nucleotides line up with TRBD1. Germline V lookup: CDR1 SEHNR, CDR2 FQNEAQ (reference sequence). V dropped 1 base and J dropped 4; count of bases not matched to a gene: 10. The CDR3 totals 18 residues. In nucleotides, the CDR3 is TGTGCCAGCAGCTTAGGCGGTTGGGGGACAGGGGGCCGAGAGACCCAGTACTTC. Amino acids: CASSLGGWGTGGRETQYF.

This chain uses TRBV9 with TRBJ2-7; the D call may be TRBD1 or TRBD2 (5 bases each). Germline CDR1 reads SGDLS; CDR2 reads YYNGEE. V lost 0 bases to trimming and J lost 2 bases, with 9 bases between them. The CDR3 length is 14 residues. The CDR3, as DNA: TGTGCCAGCAGCGTAGCCGGGACCGCCTACGAGCAGTACTTC. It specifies CASSVAGTAYEQYF.

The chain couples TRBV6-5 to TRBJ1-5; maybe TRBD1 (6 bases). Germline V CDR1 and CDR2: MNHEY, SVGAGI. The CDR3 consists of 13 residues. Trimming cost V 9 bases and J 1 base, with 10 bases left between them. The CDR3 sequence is CASRGRSNQPQHF. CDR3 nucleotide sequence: TGTGCCAGTCGGGGGCGAAGCAATCAGCCCCAGCATTTT.

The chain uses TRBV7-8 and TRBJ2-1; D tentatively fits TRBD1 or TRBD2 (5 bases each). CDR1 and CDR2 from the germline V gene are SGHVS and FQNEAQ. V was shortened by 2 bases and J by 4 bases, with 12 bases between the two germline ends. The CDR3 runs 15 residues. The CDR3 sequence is CASSLPGPSYNEQFF. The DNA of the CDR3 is TGTGCCAGCAGCTTACCGGGACCATCGTACAATGAGCAGTTCTTC.

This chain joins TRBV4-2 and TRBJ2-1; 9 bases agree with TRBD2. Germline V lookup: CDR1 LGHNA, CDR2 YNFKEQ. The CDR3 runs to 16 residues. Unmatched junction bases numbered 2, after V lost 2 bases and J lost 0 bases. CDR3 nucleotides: TGTGCCAGCAGCCAACTTAGCGGGAGCTCCTACAATGAGCAGTTCTTC. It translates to CASSQLSGSSYNEQFF.

The CDR3 sequence is CAVRRETSEQYF. The CDR3 bases are TGTGCCGTAAGGCGGGAAACGAGCGAGCAGTACTTC. This chain uses TRBV30 with TRBJ2-7; TRBD2 is a possible D gene (6 bases). V was pared by 8 bases and J by 6 bases, with 17 bases between. The CDR3 has 12 residues. Germline V lookup: CDR1 GTSNPN, CDR2 SVGIG (reference sequence).

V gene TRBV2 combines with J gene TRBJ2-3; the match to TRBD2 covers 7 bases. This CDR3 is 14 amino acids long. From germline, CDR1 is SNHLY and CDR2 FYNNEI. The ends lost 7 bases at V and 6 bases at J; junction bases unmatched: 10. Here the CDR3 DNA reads TGTGCCAGCAAGTCTAGCGGACACAGGGATACGCAGTATTTT. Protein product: CASKSSGHRDTQYF. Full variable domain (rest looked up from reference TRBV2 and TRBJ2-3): EPEVTQTPSHQVTQMGQEVILRCVPISNHLYFYWYRQILGQKVEFLVSFYNNEISEKSEIFDDQFSVERPDGSNFTLKIRSTKLEDSAMYFCASKSSGHRDTQYFGPGTRLTVL.

CDR3 nucleotide sequence: TGTGCCAGCAGTTACTCGATCGGGTACGAGCAGTACTTC. Its translation is CASSYSIGYEQYF. The rearrangement uses TRBV6-6 and TRBJ2-7; D call uncertain. Per the germline V gene, CDR1 is MNHNY and CDR2 is SVGAGI (reference sequence). Trimming pared 0 bases from V and 4 bases from J, leaving 7 bases between. The CDR3 is 13 residues long.

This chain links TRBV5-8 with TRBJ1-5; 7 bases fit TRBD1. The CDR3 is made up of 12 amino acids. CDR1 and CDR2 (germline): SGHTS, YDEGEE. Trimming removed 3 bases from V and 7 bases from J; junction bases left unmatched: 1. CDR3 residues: CASSYRGQPQHF. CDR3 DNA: TGTGCCAGCAGCTACAGGGGACAGCCCCAGCATTTT.

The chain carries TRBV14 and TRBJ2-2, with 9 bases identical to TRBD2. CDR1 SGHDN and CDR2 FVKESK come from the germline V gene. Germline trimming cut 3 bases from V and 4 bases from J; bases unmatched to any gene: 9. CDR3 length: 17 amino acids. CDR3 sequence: CASSHSGRPRGTGELFF. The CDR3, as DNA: TGTGCCAGCAGCCACAGCGGGAGGCCCCGGGGCACCGGGGAGCTGTTTTTT.

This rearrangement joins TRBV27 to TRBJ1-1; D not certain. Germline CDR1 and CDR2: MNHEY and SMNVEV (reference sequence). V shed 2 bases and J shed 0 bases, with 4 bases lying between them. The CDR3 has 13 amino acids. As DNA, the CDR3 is TGTGCCAGCAGTTTACGGCTGAACACTGAAGCTTTCTTT. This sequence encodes CASSLRLNTEAFF.